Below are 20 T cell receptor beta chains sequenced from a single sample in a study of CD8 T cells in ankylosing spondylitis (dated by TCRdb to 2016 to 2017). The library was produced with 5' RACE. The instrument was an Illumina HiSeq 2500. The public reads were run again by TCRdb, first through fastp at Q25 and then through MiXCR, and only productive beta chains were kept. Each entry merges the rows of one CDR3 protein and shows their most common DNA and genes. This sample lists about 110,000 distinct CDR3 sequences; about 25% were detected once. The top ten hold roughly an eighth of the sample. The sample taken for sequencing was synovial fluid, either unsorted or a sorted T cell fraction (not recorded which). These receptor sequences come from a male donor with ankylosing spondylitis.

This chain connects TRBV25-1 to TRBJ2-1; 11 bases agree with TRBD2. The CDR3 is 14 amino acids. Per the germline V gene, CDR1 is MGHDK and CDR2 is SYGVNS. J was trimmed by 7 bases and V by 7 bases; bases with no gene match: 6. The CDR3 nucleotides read TGTGCCAGCAATTTAGCGGGAGGGGGAAATGAGCAGTTCTTC. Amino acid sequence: CASNLAGGGNEQFF.

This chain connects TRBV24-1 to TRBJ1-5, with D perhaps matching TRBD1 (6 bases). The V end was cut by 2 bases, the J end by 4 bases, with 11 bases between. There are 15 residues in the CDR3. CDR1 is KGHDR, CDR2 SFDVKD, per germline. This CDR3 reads CATSDSRQANQPQHF. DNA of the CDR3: TGTGCCACCAGTGATTCCCGACAGGCAAATCAGCCCCAGCATTTT.

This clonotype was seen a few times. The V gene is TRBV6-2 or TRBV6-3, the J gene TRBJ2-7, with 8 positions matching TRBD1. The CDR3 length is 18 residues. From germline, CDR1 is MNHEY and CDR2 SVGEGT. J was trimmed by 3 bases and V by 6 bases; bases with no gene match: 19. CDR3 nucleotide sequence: TGTGCCAGCAGCCTCGTCCCCCGACAGGGGAGGAGAGGCTACGAGCAGTACGTC. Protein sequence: CASSLVPRQGRRGYEQYV.

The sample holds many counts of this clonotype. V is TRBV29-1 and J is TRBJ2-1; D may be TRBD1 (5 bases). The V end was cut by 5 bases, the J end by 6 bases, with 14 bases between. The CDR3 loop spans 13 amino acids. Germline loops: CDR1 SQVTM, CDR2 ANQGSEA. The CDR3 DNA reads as TGCAGCGTTCCGGACCAGGGTGGCAATGAGCAGTTCTTC. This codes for CSVPDQGGNEQFF.

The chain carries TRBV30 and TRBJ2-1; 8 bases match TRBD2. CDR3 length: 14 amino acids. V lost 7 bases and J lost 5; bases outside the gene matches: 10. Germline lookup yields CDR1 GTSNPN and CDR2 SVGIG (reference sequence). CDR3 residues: CASPGAGGNNEQFF. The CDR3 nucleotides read TGTGCCTCCCCGGGGGCGGGAGGTAACAATGAGCAGTTCTTC.

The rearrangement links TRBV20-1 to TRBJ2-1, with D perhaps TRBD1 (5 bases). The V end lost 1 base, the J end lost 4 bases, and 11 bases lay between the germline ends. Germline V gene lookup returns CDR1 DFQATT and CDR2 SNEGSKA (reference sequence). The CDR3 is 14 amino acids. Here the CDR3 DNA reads TGCAGTGCTAGAGCGGCTGGGGCGTACAATGAGCAGTTCTTC. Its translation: CSARAAGAYNEQFF.

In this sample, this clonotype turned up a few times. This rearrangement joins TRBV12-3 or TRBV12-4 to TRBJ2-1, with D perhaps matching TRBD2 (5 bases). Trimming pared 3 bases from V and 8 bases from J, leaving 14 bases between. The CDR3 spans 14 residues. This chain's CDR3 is CASSFGRGLDEQFF. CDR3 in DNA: TGTGCCAGCAGTTTCGGCCGGGGTTTGGATGAGCAGTTCTTC.

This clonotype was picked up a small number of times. The chain's CDR3 is CSASRVDRGGGYTF. The CDR3 coding sequence is TGCAGTGCTTCACGCGTGGACAGGGGAGGTGGCTACACCTTC. V and J are TRBV20-1 and TRBJ1-2; 9 nucleotides agree with TRBD1. This CDR3 region has 14 residues. The germline CDR1 and CDR2 sequences are DFQATT and SNEGSKA (reference sequence). With V trimmed by 5 bases and J by 7 bases, 11 bases remained unmatched.

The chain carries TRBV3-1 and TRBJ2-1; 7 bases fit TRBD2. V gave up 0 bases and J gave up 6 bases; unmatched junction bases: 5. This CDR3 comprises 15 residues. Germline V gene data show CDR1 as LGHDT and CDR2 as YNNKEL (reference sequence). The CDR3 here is CASSQDYGTINEQFF. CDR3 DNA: TGTGCCAGCAGCCAAGATTACGGGACTATCAATGAGCAGTTCTTC.

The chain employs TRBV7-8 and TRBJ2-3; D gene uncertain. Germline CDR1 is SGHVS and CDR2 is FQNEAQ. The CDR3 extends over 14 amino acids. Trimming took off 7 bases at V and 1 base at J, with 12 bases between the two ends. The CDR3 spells CASKVGSGTDTQYF. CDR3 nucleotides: TGTGCCAGCAAAGTCGGATCGGGCACAGATACGCAGTATTTT.

The CDR3 protein is CASALTGQQILGNTIYF. CDR3 nucleotide sequence: TGTGCCAGCGCCCTCACGGGACAGCAGATTCTTGGAAACACCATATATTTT. The chain combines TRBV18 with TRBJ1-3, with 7 nucleotides matching TRBD1. V lost 8 bases, J lost 3 bases, and 16 bases stayed unmatched. Germline-derived CDR1 and CDR2 are KGHSH and LQKENI. CDR3 length: 17 residues.

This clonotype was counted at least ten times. The CDR3 DNA is TGCAGTTATCCTAGCGGGAGGTCGAGCGGTGAGCAGTTCTTC. Amino acids: CSYPSGRSSGEQFF. This chain uses TRBV20-1 with TRBJ2-1; 11 positions match TRBD2. Germline V gene sequence: CDR1 DFQATT, CDR2 SNEGSKA (reference sequence). The length of the CDR3 is 14 residues. Trimming cost V 8 bases and J 9 bases; bases outside gene matches: 12.

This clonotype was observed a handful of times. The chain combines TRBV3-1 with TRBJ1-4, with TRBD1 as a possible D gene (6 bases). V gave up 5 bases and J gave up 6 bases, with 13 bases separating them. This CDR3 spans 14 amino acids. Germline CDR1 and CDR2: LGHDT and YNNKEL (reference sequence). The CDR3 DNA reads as TGTGCCAGCAGCAAAGGGGGGGTAGATGAAAAACTGTTTTTT. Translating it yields CASSKGGVDEKLFF.

The CDR3 coding sequence is TGTGCCAGCAGTTTGGGGCAGGGAAACAGCTACACCTTC. This translates into CASSLGQGNSYTF. This rearrangement joins TRBV12-3 or TRBV12-4 to TRBJ1-2; the D gene is possibly TRBD1 (5 bases). The CDR3 extends over 13 amino acids. V lost 3 bases and J 9 bases, leaving 14 bases between the germline ends.

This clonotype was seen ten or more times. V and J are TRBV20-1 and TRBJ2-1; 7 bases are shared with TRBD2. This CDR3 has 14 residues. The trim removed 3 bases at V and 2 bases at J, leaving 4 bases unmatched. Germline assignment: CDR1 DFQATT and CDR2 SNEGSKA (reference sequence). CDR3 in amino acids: CSASPTSTYNEQFF. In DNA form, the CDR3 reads TGCAGTGCTAGTCCGACTAGCACCTACAATGAGCAGTTCTTC.

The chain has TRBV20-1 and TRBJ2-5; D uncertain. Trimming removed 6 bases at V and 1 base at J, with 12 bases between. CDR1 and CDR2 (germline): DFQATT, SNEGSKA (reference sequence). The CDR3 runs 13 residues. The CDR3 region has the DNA TGCAGTGCGGCCACTTCAATCCAAGAGACCCAGTACTTC. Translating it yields CSAATSIQETQYF.

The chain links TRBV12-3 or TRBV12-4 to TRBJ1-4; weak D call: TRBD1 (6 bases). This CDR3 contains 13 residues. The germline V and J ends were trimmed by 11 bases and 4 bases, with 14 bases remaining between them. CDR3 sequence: CASGGTNNEKLFF. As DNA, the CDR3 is TGTGCCTCCGGTGGGACAAATAATGAAAAACTGTTTTTT.

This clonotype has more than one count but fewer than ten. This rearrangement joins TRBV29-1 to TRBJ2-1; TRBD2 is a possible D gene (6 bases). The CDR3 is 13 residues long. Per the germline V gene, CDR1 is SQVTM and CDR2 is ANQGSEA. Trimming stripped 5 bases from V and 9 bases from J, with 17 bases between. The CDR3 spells CSVLPAGGGEQFF. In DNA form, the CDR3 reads TGCAGCGTTCTCCCAGCGGGTGGCGGTGAGCAGTTCTTC.

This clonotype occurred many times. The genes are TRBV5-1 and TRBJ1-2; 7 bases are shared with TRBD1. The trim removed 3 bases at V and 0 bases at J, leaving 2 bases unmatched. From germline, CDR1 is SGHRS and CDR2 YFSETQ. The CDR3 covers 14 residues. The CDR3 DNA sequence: TGCGCCAGCAGCTCGGGACAGACTAACTATGGCTACACCTTC. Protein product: CASSSGQTNYGYTF.

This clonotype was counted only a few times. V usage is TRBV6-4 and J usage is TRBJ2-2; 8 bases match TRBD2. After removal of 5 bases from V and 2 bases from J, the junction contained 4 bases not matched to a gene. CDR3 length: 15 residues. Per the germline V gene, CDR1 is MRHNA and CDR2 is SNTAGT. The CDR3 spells CASSKLADNTGELFF. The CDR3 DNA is TGTGCCAGCAGTAAACTAGCGGATAACACCGGGGAGCTGTTTTTT.